The present entry profiles one T cell receptor (beta chain) with its context. The target antigen is unknown. The entirety of the isolated RNA underwent reverse transcription, so expressed TCRB transcripts were sequenced. TCRdb's copy holds only in-frame clones and misses some; the assay was immunoSEQ multiplex PCR. The profile covers 640,000 or so clones, with over 11% appearing a single time and 0.035% to 0.04% taken by the ten largest. The data belong to a study of beta chain features in type 1 diabetes. Study context: Healthy donors and patients had similar age, gender and cell yields. Study-wide findings and caveats: Significant though moderate, a shortening of TCRB CDR3s appeared in all four CD4+ subsets of Type 1 diabetes patients.

Using CD45RO/CCR7/CD25/CD127/CD95/CD27, CD4+ naive, central memory, regulatory and stem cell-like memory cells were sorted. The CDR3 length is 15 residues. Germline values: CDR1 SQVTM, CDR2 ANQGSEA. V was pared by 6 bases and J by 0 bases, with 18 bases between. The sequence was obtained from a man aged 18 to 29 with type 1 diabetes. This sequence joins TRBV29-1 and TRBJ2-7, with a tentative D call TRBD1 (6 bases). Sequencing used naive CD4+ T cells from blood. The CDR3 nucleotides are TGCAGCGTAAGCCCCAGGGGCGTTCCCTCCTACGAGCAGTACTTC. It specifies CSVSPRGVPSYEQYF.